Shown below are 27 T cell receptor beta chains from a single sample sequenced in a study of beta chain features in type 1 diabetes. Expressed TCRB transcripts got sequenced, as all isolated RNA was reverse transcribed. This table comes from immunoSEQ multiplex PCR, and its TCRdb copy is limited to in-frame clones, with some not included. The repertoire holds roughly 450,000 clones, approximately 13% seen once, with 0.035% to 0.045% in the top ten. Sequenced input: naive CD4+ T cells from blood. The receptors come from a man aged 25 to 40 in good health.

V is TRBV7-9 and J is TRBJ1-4; 10 positions match TRBD1. Germline V gene sequence: CDR1 SEHNR, CDR2 FQNEAQ (reference sequence). This CDR3 spans 16 amino acids. V shed 5 bases and J 3 bases; nucleotides not matched to a gene: 6. CDR3 amino acids: CASSGTGVQSNEKLFF. DNA of the CDR3: TGTGCCAGCAGCGGGACAGGGGTCCAATCTAATGAAAAACTGTTTTTT.

This clone was detected only a few times. V usage is TRBV4-3 and J usage is TRBJ2-1; TRBD1 might be the D (5 bases). The V gene lost 0 bases and the J gene lost 8 bases, with 11 bases spanning the gap. The CDR3 spans 14 residues. Looked up from germline, CDR1 is LGHNA and CDR2 is YSLEER. CDR3: CASSQEGLGDEQFF. Written as DNA, the CDR3 is TGCGCCAGCAGCCAAGAGGGGCTAGGCGATGAGCAGTTCTTC.

The V and J genes are TRBV20-1 and TRBJ2-7, with 7 bases matching TRBD2. CDR1 is DFQATT and CDR2 is SNEGSKA in the germline V gene (reference sequence). The CDR3 consists of 11 residues. J was trimmed by 5 bases and V by 5 bases; bases with no gene match: 3. The CDR3 loop reads CSAVRGDEQYF. The CDR3 coding sequence is TGCAGTGCTGTTCGGGGGGACGAGCAGTACTTC.

This clone was found a few times. The rearrangement joins TRBV10-3 to TRBJ1-1; D is unclear. Trimming took 4 bases from V and 1 from J, leaving 7 bases between them. Germline V gene data show CDR1 as ENHRY and CDR2 as SYGVKD. This CDR3 region has 13 residues. CDR3 nucleotides: TGTGCCATCAGTGCTAATAGGAACACTGAAGCTTTCTTT. This sequence encodes CAISANRNTEAFF.

This chain joins TRBV29-1 and TRBJ2-1; D ambiguous. V gave up 2 bases and J gave up 1 base, with 24 bases separating them. The CDR3 loop spans 19 amino acids. Germline V gene data show CDR1 as SQVTM and CDR2 as ANQGSEA. CDR3 residues: CSVELSRFPTYRSYNEQFF. Written as DNA, the CDR3 is TGCAGCGTTGAACTATCTAGGTTTCCTACTTATAGATCCTACAATGAGCAGTTCTTC.

The chain carries TRBV29-1 and TRBJ1-2, with TRBD1 identical over 7 bases. CDR3 length equals 13 residues. CDR1 and CDR2 from the germline V gene are SQVTM and ANQGSEA. The CDR3: CVGRDSSNYGYTF. The CDR3 DNA reads TGCGTGGGCCGGGACAGTTCTAACTATGGCTACACCTTC.

The chain has TRBV23-1 and TRBJ2-1, with 10 bases lining up with TRBD2. TRBV23-1 is placed among ORFs of uncertain function. This CDR3 contains 18 residues. The V and J ends lost 0 bases and 8 bases, in that order; junction bases with no gene match: 13. CDR3 sequence: CASSQSWTSGPMRDEQFF. CDR3 nucleotides: TGCGCCAGCAGTCAATCGTGGACTAGCGGACCTATGAGGGATGAGCAGTTCTTC.

The rearrangement joins TRBV9 to TRBJ2-1; no firm D call. V shed 0 bases and J shed 5 bases, with 9 bases lying between them. This CDR3 spans 14 amino acids. Germline CDR1 reads SGDLS; CDR2 reads YYNGEE. The CDR3 sequence is CASSVVGRNNEQFF. DNA of the CDR3: TGTGCCAGCAGCGTAGTGGGCAGGAACAATGAGCAGTTCTTC.

This clone was seen more than once but under ten times. V gene TRBV13 combines with J gene TRBJ2-1; no reliable D call. CDR3 length equals 14 residues. V lost 2 bases and J 7 bases, leaving 12 bases between the germline ends. The germline V gene has CDR1 PRHDT and CDR2 FYEKMQ (reference sequence). CDR3 bases: TGTGCCAGCAGCTTAAGAATCCCTTATAATGAGCAGTTCTTC. As protein: CASSLRIPYNEQFF.

The chain has TRBV7-3 and TRBJ2-5; D is undetermined. The CDR3 is 13 amino acids. Per the germline V gene, CDR1 is SGHTA and CDR2 is FQGTGA. Trimming removed 0 bases at V and 5 bases at J, with 7 bases between. DNA of the CDR3: TGTGCCAGCAGCTTAACGTCTTTGGAGACCCAGTACTTC. As protein: CASSLTSLETQYF.

This clone came up a few times. This rearrangement joins TRBV4-1 to TRBJ1-3; D possibly corresponds to TRBD1 (5 bases). Trimming cost V 0 bases and J 4 bases, with 13 bases left between them. CDR3 size: 16 residues. In germline, CDR1 is MGHRA, CDR2 YSYEKL. CDR3: CASSQDPRGRGNTIYF. The CDR3 DNA reads as TGCGCCAGCAGCCAAGATCCCCGGGGCAGGGGAAACACCATATATTTT.

This clone was observed a handful of times. V is TRBV19 and J is TRBJ2-1; D is uncertain. The V and J ends lost 4 bases and 2 bases respectively, with 12 bases between them. The CDR3 spans 15 residues. Germline CDR1 and CDR2: LNHDA and SQIVND (reference sequence). The CDR3 sequence is CASSTVGIPYNEQFF. The CDR3 nucleotides read TGTGCCAGTAGTACTGTGGGGATACCCTACAATGAGCAGTTCTTC.

This clone was seen more than once but under ten times. This sequence joins TRBV28 and TRBJ1-1; D is unresolved. V was trimmed by 4 bases and J by 6 bases, leaving 15 bases between them. Germline assignment: CDR1 MDHEN and CDR2 SYDVKM. This CDR3 has 14 amino acids. CDR3 amino acids: CASSSPGYPPEAFF. CDR3 bases: TGTGCCAGCAGTTCTCCAGGCTACCCGCCTGAAGCTTTCTTT.

The J gene is TRBJ2-5, the V gene TRBV11-2; D remains ambiguous. Trimming left V 5 bases short and J 1 base short, with 17 bases between. The length of the CDR3 is 16 residues. CDR1 is SGHAT, CDR2 FQNNGV, per germline. The CDR3 region has the DNA TGTGCCAGCAGCCAGGCGGCAGCGACGATCCAAGAGACCCAGTACTTC. This codes for CASSQAAATIQETQYF.

The gene calls are TRBV7-2 and TRBJ1-4, with D hard to call. In germline, CDR1 is SGHTA, CDR2 FQGNSA. Trimming cost V 2 bases and J 5 bases, with 6 bases left between them. CDR3 length: 13 amino acids. The CDR3 sequence is CASSLKMNEKLFF. In nucleotides, the CDR3 is TGTGCCAGCAGCTTAAAGATGAATGAAAAACTGTTTTTT.

J is TRBJ2-1 and V is TRBV7-3; 13 bases agree with TRBD2. From germline, CDR1 is SGHTA and CDR2 FQGTGA. This CDR3 contains 15 residues. V lost 6 bases to trimming and J lost 9 bases; unmatched junction nucleotides: 8. CDR3 DNA sequence: TGTGCCAGCAGTTGGACTAGCGGGAGCTCGGGTGAGCAGTTCTTC. Translation: CASSWTSGSSGEQFF.

This clone was counted a few times. V gene TRBV5-1 combines with J gene TRBJ2-3; 7 bases match TRBD1. The CDR3 totals 13 residues. V lost 7 bases to trimming and J lost 7 bases; unmatched junction nucleotides: 9. The V gene's germline CDR1 is SGHRS and CDR2 YFSETQ. In DNA, the CDR3 is TGCGCCAGCTGGCTGGGACAGACACATACGCAGTATTTT. Protein sequence: CASWLGQTHTQYF.

This clone was detected only a few times. The chain uses TRBV29-1 and TRBJ2-1; TRBD1 matches at 8 bases. CDR1 is SQVTM, CDR2 ANQGSEA, per germline. This CDR3 spans 16 amino acids. With V trimmed by 6 bases and J by 8 bases, 18 bases remained unmatched. CDR3 nucleotide sequence: TGCAGCGTCCCCAACCCGAGACAGGGGTTTATCCATGAGCAGTTCTTC. Translation: CSVPNPRQGFIHEQFF.

CDR3 sequence (DNA): TGTGCCAGCAGCTTAATAGGTAGCGAAGAGACCCAGTACTTC. Translated, it gives CASSLIGSEETQYF. The chain combines TRBV7-3 with TRBJ2-5, with TRBD2 as a possible D gene (5 bases). Per germline, CDR1 SGHTA and CDR2 FQGTGA. This CDR3 spans 14 amino acids. V shed 1 base and J shed 3 bases, with 9 bases lying between them. Based on the CDR3 plus reference TRBV7-3 and TRBJ2-5, the full variable domain is GAGVSQTPSNKVTEKGKYVELRCDPISGHTALYWYRQSLGQGPEFLIYFQGTGAADDSGLPNDRFFAVRPEGSVSTLKIQRTERGDSAVYLCASSLIGSEETQYFGPGTRLLVL.

This clone occurred a few times. CDR3 protein: CASTEYSNQPQHF. In DNA, the CDR3 is TGTGCCAGTACCGAATATAGCAATCAGCCCCAGCATTTT. V gene TRBV19 combines with J gene TRBJ1-5; D is unresolved. The CDR3 covers 13 residues. V lost 7 bases and J lost 0, with 7 bases in between. Germline assignment: CDR1 LNHDA and CDR2 SQIVND (reference sequence).

This chain's CDR3 is CASGLVVAGMESSYEQYV. The CDR3 coding sequence is TGTGCTAGTGGTTTGGTTGTAGCGGGGATGGAAAGCTCCTACGAGCAGTACGTC. The V call is TRBV12-5, the J call TRBJ2-7, with 8 positions matching TRBD2. The CDR3 covers 18 residues. In germline, CDR1 is LGHNT, CDR2 FRNRAP. The junction had 10 bases not matched to a gene; V was cut back by 0 bases and J by 0 bases.

V gene TRBV11-2 combines with J gene TRBJ2-1; 8 nucleotides match TRBD2. The CDR3 is 15 amino acids. The V and J ends lost 4 bases and 5 bases, in that order; junction bases with no gene match: 7. Germline values: CDR1 SGHAT, CDR2 FQNNGV. CDR3 amino acids: CASSSQRGKDNEQFF. The CDR3 DNA reads as TGTGCCAGCAGCTCCCAGCGGGGGAAAGACAATGAGCAGTTCTTC. The full variable domain, rest sourced from reference TRBV11-2 and TRBJ2-1, is EAGVAQSPRYKIIEKRQSVAFWCNPISGHATLYWYQQILGQGPKLLIQFQNNGVVDDSQLPKDRFSAERLKGVDSTLKIQPAKLEDSAVYLCASSSQRGKDNEQFFGPGTRLTVL.

The rearrangement links TRBV7-8 to TRBJ1-4; D unresolved. The V and J ends lost 7 bases and 8 bases respectively, with 17 bases between them. Germline CDR1 reads SGHVS; CDR2 reads FQNEAQ. The CDR3 consists of 14 residues. In nucleotides, the CDR3 is TGTGCCAGCACCGCCCGGCGGGTAGACGAAAAACTGTTTTTT. It codes for CASTARRVDEKLFF.

There are a few counts of this clone. V gene TRBV7-2 combines with J gene TRBJ2-5; 8 bases fit TRBD2. The V and J ends lost 5 bases and 4 bases, in that order; junction bases with no gene match: 9. Germline CDR1 SGHTA, CDR2 FQGNSA. The CDR3 is 15 amino acids. CDR3 protein: CASSLIAGFRETQYF. CDR3 DNA sequence: TGTGCCAGCAGCCTTATAGCGGGGTTCCGAGAGACCCAGTACTTC.

The gene calls are TRBV6-1 and TRBJ2-3, with D hard to call. Trimming shortened V by 4 bases and J by 2 bases, and 7 bases separated the two germline ends. The CDR3 has 13 amino acids. The germline gives CDR1 MNHNS, CDR2 SASEGT. CDR3 region: CASSVAYTDTQYF. In DNA, the CDR3 is TGTGCCAGCAGTGTGGCCTACACAGATACGCAGTATTTT.

The V and J genes are TRBV5-6 and TRBJ2-1; D gene uncertain. V gave up 2 bases and J gave up 0 bases, with 12 bases separating them. The CDR3 covers 16 residues. Germline-derived CDR1 and CDR2 are SGHDT and YYEEEE. The CDR3 DNA reads TGTGCCAGCAGCTTTTATACGGAAAGCTCCTACAATGAGCAGTTCTTC. It specifies CASSFYTESSYNEQFF.

This clone was counted between two and nine times. The chain has TRBV19 and TRBJ2-1; possible D gene TRBD2, 6 bases. This CDR3 region has 14 residues. V shed 8 bases and J shed 6 bases, with 17 bases lying between them. Per germline, CDR1 LNHDA and CDR2 SQIVND (reference sequence). The CDR3 nucleotides read TGTGCCAGTTTGGCGGAGGGGAAACCCAATGAGCAGTTCTTC. Encoded protein: CASLAEGKPNEQFF.